Below, 25 T cell receptor beta chains from the same sample are listed, as sequenced in a study of spatial heterogeneity in lung cancer. TCRdb ran MiXCR on the 5' RACE reads and lists one entry per CDR3 protein. The repertoire includes under 150,000 distinct CDR3 sequences, approximately 12% of them detected once, and approximately 16% sits in the top ten. Time point meaning: blood at routine non-recurrence follow-up after resection. No cells were sorted before sequencing. The whole RNA sequenced was extracted from tumor, nontumor lung or frozen PBMC. This sample comprised PBMCs, obtained at follow-up. All receptors come from a male donor with early-stage non-small cell lung cancer.

This clonotype was recorded at least ten times. The rearrangement links TRBV4-1 to TRBJ2-1; D unclear. Germline V gene sequence: CDR1 MGHRA, CDR2 YSYEKL. The CDR3 sequence is 9 residues long. V was clipped by 4 bases and J by 15 bases, with 7 bases between them. The CDR3 is CASSPPGFF. The CDR3 region has the DNA TGCGCCAGCAGCCCCCCGGGGTTCTTC.

The chain employs TRBV9 and TRBJ2-5; D gene uncertain. The CDR3 is 16 amino acids. The ends were cut back, 0 bases at V and 5 bases at J, with 17 bases in the middle. The germline V gene encodes CDR1 SGDLS and CDR2 YYNGEE. CDR3 amino acids: CASSVATSTVGETQYF. CDR3 coding DNA: TGTGCCAGCAGCGTAGCTACATCCACAGTTGGGGAGACCCAGTACTTC.

This clonotype appeared a few times. The V gene is TRBV3-1, the J gene TRBJ2-4; D might be TRBD1 or TRBD2, each matching 5 bases. Germline CDR1 is LGHDT and CDR2 is YNNKEL (reference sequence). V lost 3 bases and J 0 bases, leaving 15 bases between the germline ends. This CDR3 has 17 residues. For the CDR3, the DNA is TGTGCCAGCAGCCAGATCAGATCCGGGACAGCCAAAAACATTCAGTACTTC. Translated, it gives CASSQIRSGTAKNIQYF. Filled out from reference TRBV3-1 and TRBJ2-4, the complete variable domain reads DTAVSQTPKYLVTQMGNDKSIKCEQNLGHDTMYWYKQDSKKFLKIMFSYNNKELIINETVPNRFSPKSPDKAHLNLHINSLELGDSAVYFCASSQIRSGTAKNIQYFGAGTRLSVL.

This clonotype was found a few times. This chain joins TRBV4-2 and TRBJ2-7, with TRBD1 matching over 8 bases. Germline V gives CDR1 LGHNA, CDR2 YNFKEQ. The CDR3 contains 14 residues. With V trimmed by 0 bases and J by 6 bases, 4 bases remained unmatched. The DNA for the CDR3 is TGTGCCAGCAGCCAAGATATCAGGGGGCGCGAGCAGTACTTC. Protein product: CASSQDIRGREQYF.

This clonotype was seen a few times. This chain joins TRBV20-1 and TRBJ2-3; the match to TRBD2 covers 9 bases. The CDR3 length is 15 residues. The V gene's germline CDR1 is DFQATT and CDR2 SNEGSKA (reference sequence). The trim removed 5 bases at V and 5 bases at J, leaving 11 bases unmatched. CDR3 sequence (DNA): TGCAGTGCTCTCCCCCGCGCGGGGGGGATAGATACGCAGTATTTT. Protein sequence: CSALPRAGGIDTQYF.

There are many counts of this clonotype. The V call is TRBV12-3 or TRBV12-4, the J call TRBJ1-2; D may be TRBD1 (6 bases). The V and J ends lost 2 bases and 5 bases respectively, with 9 bases between them. The CDR3 extends over 13 amino acids. The CDR3 sequence is CASSLTRGYGYTF. The CDR3 DNA reads as TGTGCCAGCAGTTTAACGAGGGGGTATGGCTACACCTTC.

This clonotype was picked up a small number of times. The chain combines TRBV21-1 with TRBJ1-5. TRBV21-1 is noted as a pseudogene. This CDR3 contains 18 residues. The CDR3 DNA reads TGTGCCAGCAGCAAAGGAGGAGGGGAGACAATAAGCAATCAGCCCCAGCATTTT. Residues: CASSKGGGETISNQPQHF.

This clonotype was counted ten times or more. The gene calls are TRBV10-3 and TRBJ1-5, with TRBD1 identical over 10 bases. Germline CDR1 is ENHRY and CDR2 is SYGVKD. The CDR3 totals 16 residues. Losses at the gene ends were 8 bases for V and 1 base for J; bases not matched to a gene: 8. CDR3 sequence reads: CAISETGGVSNQPQHF. In DNA, the CDR3 is TGTGCCATCTCGGAGACAGGGGGCGTGAGCAATCAGCCCCAGCATTTT.

This clonotype was seen ten or more times. The V call is TRBV12-3 or TRBV12-4, the J call TRBJ2-6, with no clear D. The CDR3 spans 14 residues. Trimming stripped 3 bases from V and 3 bases from J, with 6 bases between. The CDR3 spells CASSLEFGANVLTF. The CDR3, as DNA: TGTGCCAGCAGTTTGGAGTTTGGGGCCAACGTCCTGACTTTC.

This clonotype has a count of ten or more. The CDR3 DNA sequence: TGCAGCGCCATGACAGGGAAGGGGGAGACCCAGTACTTC. Translating it yields CSAMTGKGETQYF. The chain joins TRBV29-1 to TRBJ2-5, with 7 bases matching TRBD1. Germline loops: CDR1 SQVTM, CDR2 ANQGSEA. Trimming took 7 bases from V and 5 from J; bases not matched to a gene: 10. The CDR3 covers 13 residues.

This clonotype has a count of ten or more. J is TRBJ1-5 and V is TRBV10-3; perhaps TRBD1 as D (6 bases). Trimming pared 3 bases from V and 6 bases from J, leaving 24 bases between. Looked up from germline, CDR1 is ENHRY and CDR2 is SYGVKD. The CDR3 totals 18 residues. Written as DNA, the CDR3 is TGTGCCATCAGTGACGTAATGGGGACATCTAGTCGGGGTCAGCCCCAGCATTTT. Translating gives CAISDVMGTSSRGQPQHF.

This clonotype occurred many times. The V gene is TRBV11-2, the J gene TRBJ2-1; D is ambiguous. The CDR3 runs 14 residues. CDR1 is SGHAT, CDR2 FQNNGV, per germline. The germline V and J ends were trimmed by 0 bases and 0 bases, with 3 bases remaining between them. CDR3 sequence: CASSLESSYNEQFF. In DNA form, the CDR3 reads TGTGCCAGCAGCTTAGAAAGCTCCTACAATGAGCAGTTCTTC.

This clonotype appeared many times. J is TRBJ2-4 and V is TRBV5-1, with TRBD1 as a possible D gene (6 bases). Germline V CDR1 and CDR2: SGHRS, YFSETQ. There are 15 residues in the CDR3. V was pared by 1 base and J by 5 bases, with 13 bases between. The CDR3 region is CASSLTDRSQNIQYF. The CDR3 region has the DNA TGCGCCAGCAGCTTGACCGACAGGTCCCAAAACATTCAGTACTTC. Together with reference TRBV5-1 and TRBJ2-4, the CDR3 gives the full variable domain: KAGVTQTPRYLIKTRGQQVTLSCSPISGHRSVSWYQQTPGQGLQFLFEYFSETQRNKGNFPGRFSGRQFSNSRSEMNVSTLELGDSALYLCASSLTDRSQNIQYFGAGTRLSVL.

The V gene is TRBV20-1, the J gene TRBJ2-7, with 9 bases lining up with TRBD2. The junction had 13 bases not matched to a gene; V was cut back by 0 bases and J by 7 bases. Germline V gene data show CDR1 as DFQATT and CDR2 as SNEGSKA (reference sequence). The CDR3 runs 16 residues. The CDR3 reads CSARDQASGETREQYF. CDR3 in DNA: TGCAGTGCTAGAGATCAGGCTAGCGGGGAAACGAGAGAGCAGTACTTC.

This clonotype has a count of ten or more. The gene calls are TRBV20-1 and TRBJ2-5; TRBD2 agrees at 7 bases. CDR1 and CDR2 from the germline V gene are DFQATT and SNEGSKA (reference sequence). The CDR3 totals 14 residues. V dropped 6 bases and J dropped 2; count of bases not matched to a gene: 9. The CDR3 sequence: CSAPPSGGQETQYF. The CDR3 DNA reads TGCAGTGCCCCCCCATCGGGGGGACAAGAGACCCAGTACTTC.

The chain has TRBV20-1 and TRBJ1-1, with 8 bases identical to TRBD1. V shed 5 bases, J shed 0 bases, and the junction held 2 bases outside the gene matches. Germline lookup yields CDR1 DFQATT and CDR2 SNEGSKA (reference sequence). This CDR3 has 13 residues. CDR3 region: CSAGQGMNTEAFF. The CDR3 nucleotides are TGCAGTGCTGGACAGGGTATGAACACTGAAGCTTTCTTT.

This clonotype was seen at least ten times. V is TRBV10-2 and J is TRBJ1-2; TRBD1 matches 8 bases. The CDR3 has 13 amino acids. Germline V gene sequence: CDR1 WSHSY, CDR2 SAAADI. Trimming at V came to 3 bases and at J to 4 bases, leaving 1 base not matched to a gene. The chain's CDR3 is CASSDGTGYGYTF. As DNA, the CDR3 is TGCGCCAGCAGTGATGGGACAGGCTATGGCTACACCTTC.

J is TRBJ1-5 and V is TRBV20-1, with D tentatively TRBD1 (6 bases). This CDR3 spans 14 amino acids. Trimming removed 6 bases from V and 1 base from J, with 13 bases in between. CDR1 is DFQATT and CDR2 is SNEGSKA in the germline V gene (reference sequence). The CDR3 here is CSARQELSNQPQHF. The CDR3 DNA sequence: TGCAGTGCGAGACAGGAGCTAAGCAATCAGCCCCAGCATTTT.

This clonotype was counted only a few times. The V gene is TRBV5-1, the J gene TRBJ2-1, with D perhaps TRBD1 (5 bases). The CDR3 runs 13 residues. Between the trimmed V and J ends, which lost 2 bases and 6 bases, there was a span of 9 bases. Germline CDR1 SGHRS, CDR2 YFSETQ. This CDR3 is CASSFFGANEQFF. The CDR3 bases are TGCGCCAGCAGCTTTTTTGGGGCCAATGAGCAGTTCTTC.

CDR3 in DNA: TGCAGCGTTGACGGCTGGGAGACTAGCACAGATACGCAGTATTTT. Its protein is CSVDGWETSTDTQYF. The chain is built from TRBV29-1 and TRBJ2-3; possibly TRBD2 for D (5 bases). Trimming cost V 3 bases and J 0 bases, with 13 bases left between them. Germline CDR1 is SQVTM and CDR2 is ANQGSEA. This CDR3 region has 15 residues.

In its sample, this clonotype was seen many times. The V and J genes are TRBV29-1 and TRBJ1-4, with 11 bases fitting TRBD1. This CDR3 spans 15 amino acids. With V trimmed by 5 bases and J by 0 bases, 2 bases remained unmatched. The germline CDR1 and CDR2 sequences are SQVTM and ANQGSEA. The CDR3 DNA is TGCAGCGTTCGGACAGGGGGCTCAACTAATGAAAAACTGTTTTTT. The encoded protein is CSVRTGGSTNEKLFF.

This clonotype was seen ten or more times. The chain uses TRBV28 and TRBJ1-3; no clear D. Trimming shortened V by 5 bases and J by 0 bases, and 11 bases separated the two germline ends. Germline assignment: CDR1 MDHEN and CDR2 SYDVKM. This CDR3 is 15 amino acids long. CDR3 region: CASSTPANSGNTIYF. DNA for the CDR3: TGTGCCAGCAGTACCCCGGCTAACTCTGGAAACACCATATATTTT.

V is TRBV5-6 and J is TRBJ2-3; TRBD1 aligns across 7 bases. V was pared by 1 base and J by 2 bases, with 10 bases of the junction left unmatched. This CDR3 contains 17 residues. In germline, CDR1 is SGHDT, CDR2 YYEEEE. The CDR3 loop is CASSLSNQGDNTDTQYF. The DNA of the CDR3 is TGTGCCAGCAGCTTGTCTAACCAGGGGGATAACACAGATACGCAGTATTTT.

This clonotype was detected many times. The V gene is TRBV15, the J gene TRBJ2-1; a weak D match, TRBD2 (5 bases). The CDR3 totals 18 residues. Trimming pared 4 bases from V and 4 bases from J, leaving 23 bases between. CDR1 is LNHNV and CDR2 is YYDKDF in the germline V gene (reference sequence). Written as DNA, the CDR3 is TGTGCCACCAGCACCCGGGTCCGGGGTCGGCCAGATTACAATGAGCAGTTCTTC. It is translated as CATSTRVRGRPDYNEQFF.

The chain has TRBV5-1 and TRBJ1-4; 9 bases are shared with TRBD1. In germline, CDR1 is SGHRS, CDR2 YFSETQ. V was clipped by 4 bases and J by 8 bases; unmatched bases: 9. The CDR3 spans 15 residues. CDR3 residues: CASSVRDRANEKLFF. CDR3 bases: TGCGCCAGCAGCGTGAGGGACAGGGCGAACGAAAAACTGTTTTTT.